The rows below give T cell receptor beta chains drawn from one sample of a study of CD8 T cells in Susac syndrome. TCRdb itself ran the immunoSEQ multiplex PCR reads through MiXCR, one entry per CDR3 protein. This sample has more than 150,000 distinct CDR3 sequences, with about 96% found just once. Specimen: CD4+ T cells from PBMCs. The receptors originated from a human donor with Susac syndrome. Both conserved end residues are part of each CDR3. D genes are given only for firm matches. The size of a clone is reported for some rows only, either as once, few or many, or as a class for expanded clones.

cdr3_nt: TGTGCCAGCGGCTACGGGAACTATGGCTACACCTTC; cdr3_aa: CASGYGNYGYTF; v_call: TRBV14; clone_size: NA; d_call: NA; j_call: TRBJ1-2
cdr3_nt: TGTGCCAGCAGCCGGACTGGGGAGCAGTTCTTC; cdr3_aa: CASSRTGEQFF; v_call: TRBV27; clone_size: NA; d_call: NA; j_call: TRBJ2-1
cdr3_nt: TGTGCCAGCAGCGTAGAGGGAGGTGAGCAGTTCTTC; cdr3_aa: CASSVEGGEQFF; v_call: TRBV9; clone_size: NA; d_call: NA; j_call: TRBJ2-1
cdr3_nt: TGTGCCAGCAGCCCAATGGGTGGTAAGGGGGAGACCCAGTACTTC; cdr3_aa: CASSPMGGKGETQYF; v_call: TRBV14; clone_size: NA; d_call: NA; j_call: TRBJ2-5
cdr3_nt: TGTGCCAGCAGTTACTCATTCGGCCGGGGCCGGCAGCATGGCTACACCTTC; cdr3_aa: CASSYSFGRGRQHGYTF; v_call: TRBV6-5; clone_size: NA; d_call: NA; j_call: TRBJ1-2
cdr3_nt: TGCAGTACCTATGGCTACACCTTC; cdr3_aa: CSTYGYTF; v_call: TRBV20-1; clone_size: NA; d_call: NA; j_call: TRBJ1-2
cdr3_nt: TGTGCCTGGAGTGTTAGCGGAAGCACAGATACGCAGTATTTT; cdr3_aa: CAWSVSGSTDTQYF; v_call: TRBV30; clone_size: NA; d_call: NA; j_call: TRBJ2-3
cdr3_nt: TGTGCCAGCACCCACCAAGAGACCCAGTACTTC; cdr3_aa: CASTHQETQYF; v_call: TRBV27; clone_size: NA; d_call: NA; j_call: TRBJ2-5
cdr3_nt: TGTGCCAGCGGAGGGGGACAGGCCTTCCAGGAGCAGTACTTC; cdr3_aa: CASGGGQAFQEQYF; v_call: TRBV12-3/TRBV12-4; clone_size: NA; d_call: TRBD1; j_call: TRBJ2-7
cdr3_nt: TGTGCCAGCAGTAGCGGAGGGGGGAACACTGAAGCTTTCTTT; cdr3_aa: CASSSGGGNTEAFF; v_call: TRBV28; clone_size: NA; d_call: NA; j_call: TRBJ1-1
cdr3_nt: TGTGCCTGGAACTCCGGGACTAGTCGTTCCGAGCAGTACTTC; cdr3_aa: CAWNSGTSRSEQYF; v_call: TRBV30; clone_size: NA; d_call: TRBD2; j_call: TRBJ2-7
cdr3_nt: TGTGCCAGCAGCTTATATGGCGCAGCGCTAGCGGGAGGGGAAGAGACCCAGTACTTC; cdr3_aa: CASSLYGAALAGGEETQYF; v_call: TRBV7-3; clone_size: NA; d_call: TRBD2; j_call: TRBJ2-5
cdr3_nt: TGTGCCAGCAGCCAAGACCTATCTGAAGCTTTCTTT; cdr3_aa: CASSQDLSEAFF; v_call: TRBV3-1; clone_size: NA; d_call: NA; j_call: TRBJ1-1
cdr3_nt: TGTGCCAGCAGCACGGACGCGGGCTACACCTTC; cdr3_aa: CASSTDAGYTF; v_call: TRBV7-8; clone_size: NA; d_call: NA; j_call: TRBJ1-2
cdr3_nt: TGCAGCGTCCCCACCGAGGGACAGGACTATGGCTACACCTTC; cdr3_aa: CSVPTEGQDYGYTF; v_call: TRBV29-1; clone_size: NA; d_call: TRBD1; j_call: TRBJ1-2
cdr3_nt: TGTGCCAGCAGTTCCGCCGGGGCGGGCCTACCCAATTCACCCCTCCACTTT; cdr3_aa: CASSSAGAGLPNSPLHF; v_call: TRBV28; clone_size: NA; d_call: NA; j_call: TRBJ1-6
cdr3_nt: TGCAGCGTTGAGACTAGGCGGAACAATGAGCAGTTCTTC; cdr3_aa: CSVETRRNNEQFF; v_call: TRBV29-1; clone_size: NA; d_call: NA; j_call: TRBJ2-1
cdr3_nt: TGTGCCAGCAGCACAGCGGGAGCATCCTACAATGAGCAGTTCTTC; cdr3_aa: CASSTAGASYNEQFF; v_call: TRBV7-2; clone_size: NA; d_call: TRBD2; j_call: TRBJ2-1
cdr3_nt: TGTGCCAGCAGCCGAAGACTAACGAACACCGGGGAGCTGTTTTTT; cdr3_aa: CASSRRLTNTGELFF; v_call: TRBV3-1; clone_size: NA; d_call: NA; j_call: TRBJ2-2
cdr3_nt: TGTGCCTGGAGTGAAACATCCTACGAGCAGTACTTC; cdr3_aa: CAWSETSYEQYF; v_call: TRBV30; clone_size: once; d_call: NA; j_call: TRBJ2-7
cdr3_nt: TGCAGTGCTAGACGGGGGAATCAGCCCCAGCATTTT; cdr3_aa: CSARRGNQPQHF; v_call: TRBV20-1; clone_size: NA; d_call: NA; j_call: TRBJ1-5
cdr3_nt: TGCGCCAGCAGCCAAGCCGGGACCCGGCGGGGTGGGCAGTTCTTC; cdr3_aa: CASSQAGTRRGGQFF; v_call: TRBV4-3; clone_size: NA; d_call: NA; j_call: TRBJ2-1
cdr3_nt: TGCGCCAGCAGCATAGGCGTCGATTCACCCCTCCACTTT; cdr3_aa: CASSIGVDSPLHF; v_call: TRBV4-3; clone_size: NA; d_call: NA; j_call: TRBJ1-6
cdr3_nt: TGTGCCACCAAAACAGGGCCAAGCACAGATACGCAGTATTTT; cdr3_aa: CATKTGPSTDTQYF; v_call: TRBV6-6; clone_size: NA; d_call: NA; j_call: TRBJ2-3
cdr3_nt: TGCAGCGTCAACAGGGGGTCCTACAATGAGCAGTTCTTC; cdr3_aa: CSVNRGSYNEQFF; v_call: TRBV29-1; clone_size: NA; d_call: TRBD1; j_call: TRBJ2-1
cdr3_nt: TGTGCCAGCAGCCAAGGTTGGGGACAGCTCAATCAGCCCCAGCATTTT; cdr3_aa: CASSQGWGQLNQPQHF; v_call: TRBV3-1; clone_size: once; d_call: TRBD1; j_call: TRBJ1-5
cdr3_nt: TGCGCCAGCAGCCAAGATCTAGGACTCCTGTACTACGAGCAGTACTTC; cdr3_aa: CASSQDLGLLYYEQYF; v_call: TRBV4-3; clone_size: NA; d_call: NA; j_call: TRBJ2-7
cdr3_nt: TGTGCCTGGAGCCGCTTAGGCGGCTCCTACAATGAGCAGTTCTTC; cdr3_aa: CAWSRLGGSYNEQFF; v_call: TRBV30; clone_size: NA; d_call: NA; j_call: TRBJ2-1
cdr3_nt: TGCAGTGCTAGAGAGGGGACTCACCAACTCTACGAGCAGTACTTC; cdr3_aa: CSAREGTHQLYEQYF; v_call: TRBV20-1; clone_size: NA; d_call: NA; j_call: TRBJ2-7
cdr3_nt: TGTGCCAGCAGCCTGGGCCTCTATGATCAGCCCCAGCATTTT; cdr3_aa: CASSLGLYDQPQHF; v_call: TRBV7-9; clone_size: NA; d_call: NA; j_call: TRBJ1-5
cdr3_nt: TGTGCCAGTAGTATAGGCGGGACCATCTTATACGAGCAGTACTTC; cdr3_aa: CASSIGGTILYEQYF; v_call: TRBV19; clone_size: NA; d_call: NA; j_call: TRBJ2-7
cdr3_nt: TGTGCCAGCAGGGGCGGGGACGATCAGCCCCAGCATTTT; cdr3_aa: CASRGGDDQPQHF; v_call: TRBV25-1; clone_size: NA; d_call: NA; j_call: TRBJ1-5
cdr3_nt: TGTGCCTACAAGAGAATGAACACTGAAGCTTTCTTT; cdr3_aa: CAYKRMNTEAFF; v_call: TRBV30; clone_size: NA; d_call: NA; j_call: TRBJ1-1
cdr3_nt: TGTGCCAGCAGCTTCTATCAGGAGACCCAGTACTTC; cdr3_aa: CASSFYQETQYF; v_call: TRBV7-2; clone_size: NA; d_call: NA; j_call: TRBJ2-5
cdr3_nt: TGTGCCAGCAGCCAAGACCGACTAGCGGGAGGTAATGAGCAGTTCTTC; cdr3_aa: CASSQDRLAGGNEQFF; v_call: TRBV3-1; clone_size: NA; d_call: TRBD2; j_call: TRBJ2-1
cdr3_nt: TGCAGTGCTAGAGTCGGGACATATAGTTACACTGAAGCTTTCTTT; cdr3_aa: CSARVGTYSYTEAFF; v_call: TRBV20-1; clone_size: once; d_call: NA; j_call: TRBJ1-1
cdr3_nt: TGTGCCAGCACCTACCTCGGGGCCCAGTTCTTC; cdr3_aa: CASTYLGAQFF; v_call: TRBV12-3/TRBV12-4; clone_size: NA; d_call: NA; j_call: TRBJ2-1
cdr3_nt: TGCAGTGCTAGAGAAGGCGGGAGAGGCACAGATACGCAGTATTTT; cdr3_aa: CSAREGGRGTDTQYF; v_call: TRBV20-1; clone_size: NA; d_call: TRBD2; j_call: TRBJ2-3
cdr3_nt: TGTGCCAGCGTTCGGGAGGGCGGGGAGCTGTTTTTT; cdr3_aa: CASVREGGELFF; v_call: TRBV2; clone_size: NA; d_call: TRBD2; j_call: TRBJ2-2
cdr3_nt: TGTGCCACCAGTGATTCACAGGGGGAGGCCTACGAGCAGTACTTC; cdr3_aa: CATSDSQGEAYEQYF; v_call: TRBV24-1; clone_size: NA; d_call: TRBD1; j_call: TRBJ2-7